Below are 31 T cell receptor beta chains sequenced from a single sample in a study of T cells in Graves' hyperthyroidism and ophthalmopathy. RNA transcripts provided the source from which TCR beta CDR3 regions were amplified. First-round RT-PCR targeting the TCR CDR3 was performed with the HTBI primer set. TCRdb re-called the multiplex PCR reads with MiXCR, one entry per CDR3 protein. This sample has around 580,000 distinct CDR3 sequences; around 45% occur once, and the top ten carry around 7.7%. The sample consisted of peripheral blood or thyroid tissue (not recorded which). These receptors came from a woman younger than 35 with Graves' hyperthyroidism.

This chain links TRBV29-1 with TRBJ2-6; D may correspond to TRBD1 or TRBD2 (5 bases each). The CDR3 runs 16 residues. The V and J ends lost 3 bases and 2 bases respectively, with 14 bases between them. From germline, CDR1 is SQVTM and CDR2 ANQGSEA. The CDR3 DNA sequence: TGCAGCGTTGAGTTCTGGCAGGGAGCTGGGGCCAACGTCCTGACTTTC. Amino acids: CSVEFWQGAGANVLTF.

This clonotype was seen at least ten times. The rearrangement uses TRBV7-6 and TRBJ2-7; D call uncertain. CDR3 length equals 14 residues. Germline V gene data show CDR1 as SGHVS and CDR2 as FNYEAQ. V shed 0 bases and J shed 4 bases, with 10 bases lying between them. The CDR3 sequence is CASSLARMSYEQYF. CDR3 nucleotides: TGTGCCAGCAGCTTAGCCAGGATGTCGTACGAGCAGTACTTC.

This clonotype was observed many times. The chain is built from TRBV19 and TRBJ1-3, with D unresolved. This CDR3 has 17 residues. The germline V gene has CDR1 LNHDA and CDR2 SQIVND (reference sequence). V was shortened by 6 bases and J by 0 bases, with 18 bases between the two germline ends. The chain's CDR3 is CASRPPRRGFSGNTIYF. The CDR3 nucleotides are TGTGCCAGTAGACCCCCACGTAGAGGATTCTCTGGAAACACCATATATTTT.

V gene TRBV24-1 combines with J gene TRBJ2-6, with 11 bases identical to TRBD2. Germline V lookup: CDR1 KGHDR, CDR2 SFDVKD. The V gene end was trimmed by 4 bases and the J gene end by 0 bases; junction bases not matched to a gene: 10. The CDR3 runs to 20 residues. The CDR3 DNA follows: TGTGCCACCAGTGAGACAGGACTAGCGGGTTCCAGCTCTGGGGCCAACGTCCTGACTTTC. It yields the protein CATSETGLAGSSSGANVLTF.

This clonotype has at least ten counts. This chain connects TRBV11-2 to TRBJ1-4; 12 bases map to TRBD1. The V and J ends lost 5 bases and 8 bases, in that order; junction bases with no gene match: 9. There are 16 residues in the CDR3. The germline V gene has CDR1 SGHAT and CDR2 FQNNGV. Here the CDR3 DNA reads TGTGCCAGCAGCACCCGCCCTGGGACAGGGGGCGAAAAACTGTTTTTT. It yields the protein CASSTRPGTGGEKLFF. Filled out from reference TRBV11-2 and TRBJ1-4, the complete variable domain reads EAGVAQSPRYKIIEKRQSVAFWCNPISGHATLYWYQQILGQGPKLLIQFQNNGVVDDSQLPKDRFSAERLKGVDSTLKIQPAKLEDSAVYLCASSTRPGTGGEKLFFGSGTQLSVL.

Points on this clonotype: Germline is not matched at one junction end, which may reflect a read error. J is TRBJ2-7 and V is TRBV11-2, with a possible D match to TRBD2 (6 bases). CDR1 and CDR2 from the germline V gene are SGHAT and FQNNGV. The CDR3 contains 15 residues. The CDR3 coding sequence is TGTGCCAGCAGCTTAGAATTTCGGGAGAGCTACGAGCAGCACTTC. Translated, it gives CASSLEFRESYEQHF. Full variable domain (rest looked up from reference TRBV11-2 and TRBJ2-7): EAGVAQSPRYKIIEKRQSVAFWCNPISGHATLYWYQQILGQGPKLLIQFQNNGVVDDSQLPKDRFSAERLKGVDSTLKIQPAKLEDSAVYLCASSLEFRESYEQHFGPGTRLTVT.

This clonotype was recorded at least ten times. The chain combines TRBV24-1 with TRBJ1-1, with 8 bases fitting TRBD1. The germline gives CDR1 KGHDR, CDR2 SFDVKD. V lost 5 bases and J lost 1; bases outside the gene matches: 5. The CDR3 spans 15 residues. DNA for the CDR3: TGTGCCACCAGTGGGACCGGGACAGGGAACACTGAAGCTTTCTTT. It is translated as CATSGTGTGNTEAFF.

This clonotype was counted between two and nine times. V is TRBV14 and J is TRBJ1-3; perhaps TRBD1 as D (5 bases). The J call may be faulty, since TRBJ2-3 better matches the DNA end. This CDR3 contains 14 residues. The germline V gene has CDR1 SGHDN and CDR2 FVKESK. This CDR3 is CASSQVAGMDTQYF. The CDR3 DNA follows: TGTGCCAGCAGCCAAGTAGCAGGGATGGATACGCAGTATTTT.

This clonotype was recorded a few times. The chain has TRBV18 and TRBJ2-7; 8 bases are a match to TRBD2. From germline, CDR1 is KGHSH and CDR2 LQKENI. The ends lost 3 bases at V and 3 bases at J; junction bases unmatched: 10. The CDR3 consists of 16 residues. For the CDR3, the DNA is TGTGCCAGCTCACCCTCTCCGGGGGGGTCAAACTACGAGCAGTACTTC. Residues: CASSPSPGGSNYEQYF. Using reference TRBV18 and TRBJ2-7 for the parts outside the CDR3, the full variable domain is NAGVMQNPRHLVRRRGQEARLRCSPMKGHSHVYWYRQLPEEGLKFMVYLQKENIIDESGMPKERFSAEFPKEGPSILRIQQVVRGDSAAYFCASSPSPGGSNYEQYFGPGTRLTVT.

V gene TRBV7-2 combines with J gene TRBJ2-5; 10 bases align to TRBD2. The V and J ends lost 1 base and 4 bases, in that order; junction bases with no gene match: 6. Germline lookup yields CDR1 SGHTA and CDR2 FQGNSA. The CDR3 runs to 16 residues. Here the CDR3 reads CASSLDASGSSETQYF. Written as DNA, the CDR3 is TGTGCCAGCAGCTTAGACGCTAGCGGGAGTTCAGAGACCCAGTACTTC.

This chain links TRBV7-8 with TRBJ2-7, with D tentatively TRBD2 (6 bases). The CDR3 loop spans 14 amino acids. Germline CDR1 is SGHVS and CDR2 is FQNEAQ. Deletions cut 4 bases from V and 7 bases from J, with 17 bases between. DNA for the CDR3: TGTGCCAGCAGCTACCCGGGAGCCAACAATGAGCAGTACTTC. Amino acids: CASSYPGANNEQYF.

The chain carries TRBV7-2 and TRBJ2-3; D is uncertain. Germline CDR1 reads SGHTA; CDR2 reads FQGNSA. V gave up 7 bases and J gave up 6 bases, with 8 bases separating them. The length of the CDR3 is 11 residues. CDR3 DNA: TGTGCCAGCATCCTGGACGATACGCAGTATTTT. This translates into CASILDDTQYF.

In DNA form, the CDR3 reads TGTGCCAGCCCCCCTCCCGGGACAGCAGCGAACACCGGGGAGCTGTTTTTT. Its translation is CASPPPGTAANTGELFF. The rearrangement joins TRBV7-9 to TRBJ2-2; 7 bases agree with TRBD1. This CDR3 has 17 amino acids. With V trimmed by 8 bases and J by 0 bases, 12 bases remained unmatched. Germline assignment: CDR1 SEHNR and CDR2 FQNEAQ (reference sequence).

Here the CDR3 DNA reads TGTGCCAGCAGCAGCATTGGGACAGCACACAATCAGCCCCAGCATTTT. It is translated as CASSSIGTAHNQPQHF. The V call is TRBV6-2 or TRBV6-3, the J call TRBJ1-5, with 7 bases fitting TRBD1. J was trimmed by 3 bases and V by 6 bases; bases with no gene match: 11. Looked up from germline, CDR1 is MNHEY and CDR2 is SVGEGT. The CDR3 extends over 16 amino acids.

At least ten counts were recorded for this clonotype. This rearrangement joins TRBV12-3 or TRBV12-4 to TRBJ2-2, with no clear D. The CDR3 spans 13 residues. V was shortened by 7 bases and J by 6 bases, with 12 bases between the two germline ends. The CDR3 DNA reads TGTGCCAGCAACGTCGGAAGGTCCGGGGAGCTGTTTTTT. Translating gives CASNVGRSGELFF.

In this sample, this clonotype turned up many times. The chain is built from TRBV2 and TRBJ1-5, with D tentatively TRBD1 (5 bases). V dropped 3 bases and J dropped 15 bases, with 15 bases sitting between them. Looked up from germline, CDR1 is SNHLY and CDR2 is FYNNEI. The CDR3 spans 12 residues. The CDR3 loop is CASSDLGGLRHF. Here the CDR3 DNA reads TGTGCCAGCAGTGATCTTGGGGGATTGCGGCATTTT.

This chain links TRBV5-1 with TRBJ2-7, with 7 bases matching TRBD2. This CDR3 region has 15 residues. CDR1 is SGHRS, CDR2 YFSETQ, per germline. V shed 0 bases and J 3 bases; nucleotides not matched to a gene: 6. The CDR3 nucleotides read TGCGCCAGCAGCTTGGTGCCAGCGGGGAACTACGAGCAGTACTTC. Translated, it gives CASSLVPAGNYEQYF.

The chain joins TRBV7-9 to TRBJ1-1; D remains unclear. V was shortened by 6 bases and J by 7 bases, with 15 bases between the two germline ends. The CDR3 covers 13 residues. The germline V gene has CDR1 SEHNR and CDR2 FQNEAQ (reference sequence). This CDR3 reads CASRRKDENEAFF. CDR3 coding DNA: TGTGCCAGCAGGCGGAAGGATGAAAATGAAGCTTTCTTT.

The CDR3 nucleotides read TGTGCCAGCAGACTAACCGGGACAGCGAACACCGGGGAGCAGTACTTC. Its protein product is CASRLTGTANTGEQYF. The V call is TRBV6-6, the J call TRBJ2-7, with TRBD1 identical over 7 bases. The CDR3 consists of 16 residues. The junction had 18 bases not matched to a gene; V was cut back by 6 bases and J by 7 bases. Looked up from germline, CDR1 is MNHNY and CDR2 is SVGAGI (reference sequence).

This clonotype was detected only once. CDR3 nucleotide sequence: TGCAGTGCTAGATGGGGTGGAGGAGAGACCCAGTACTTC. Protein product: CSARWGGGETQYF. The chain uses TRBV20-1 and TRBJ2-5; D perhaps matches TRBD2 (5 bases). The germline CDR1 and CDR2 sequences are DFQATT and SNEGSKA (reference sequence). The CDR3 is 13 residues long. The germline V and J ends were trimmed by 2 bases and 4 bases, with 11 bases remaining between them.

This clonotype was observed a few times. The chain uses TRBV27 and TRBJ2-7, with D possibly TRBD2 on 6 matching bases. From germline, CDR1 is MNHEY and CDR2 SMNVEV (reference sequence). Trimming left V 4 bases short and J 6 bases short, with 19 bases between. The CDR3 is 15 amino acids. This chain's CDR3 is CASSSYGTRTGEQYF. The CDR3 DNA sequence: TGTGCCAGCAGTTCTTACGGGACTCGAACAGGCGAGCAGTACTTC.

This clonotype showed up many times. The rearrangement links TRBV29-1 to TRBJ1-2, with D unresolved. The germline V gene encodes CDR1 SQVTM and CDR2 ANQGSEA. Trimming pared 0 bases from V and 5 bases from J, leaving 19 bases between. The CDR3 totals 16 residues. CDR3 DNA sequence: TGCAGCGTTGAAGATCAAGGCGGTATACTAAAATATGGCTACACCTTC. Encoded protein: CSVEDQGGILKYGYTF.

This clonotype was detected ten times or more. This chain connects TRBV11-2 to TRBJ2-2; TRBD2 matches 10 bases. Trimming removed 5 bases from V and 5 bases from J; junction bases left unmatched: 14. The germline V gene has CDR1 SGHAT and CDR2 FQNNGV. The CDR3 runs 18 residues. CDR3 region: CASSPQRPLAGATGELFF. DNA of the CDR3: TGTGCCAGCAGCCCACAGCGTCCCCTAGCGGGAGCAACCGGGGAGCTGTTTTTT.

The V gene is TRBV7-6, the J gene TRBJ2-2; the D is unclear. The CDR3 length is 16 residues. Trimming took off 3 bases at V and 4 bases at J, with 15 bases between the two ends. Germline assignment: CDR1 SGHVS and CDR2 FNYEAQ. CDR3 coding DNA: TGTGCCAGCAGCTTTTCCCCAGGACGCCTCACCGGGGAGCTGTTTTTT. It is translated as CASSFSPGRLTGELFF.

This clonotype was recorded at least ten times. This chain connects TRBV5-5 to TRBJ1-1, with D hard to call. Germline CDR1 and CDR2: SGHKS and YYEKEE (reference sequence). Trimming shortened V by 0 bases and J by 0 bases, and 15 bases separated the two germline ends. The CDR3 consists of 17 residues. Written as DNA, the CDR3 is TGTGCCAGCAGCTTGGTCGCAGCAAGGTATATGAACACTGAAGCTTTCTTT. Translating it yields CASSLVAARYMNTEAFF.

As concerns this clonotype: An end of the junction does not agree with germline; a read error may underlie this. The chain links TRBV9 to TRBJ2-6; 8 bases line up with TRBD1. The V gene's germline CDR1 is SGDLS and CDR2 YYNGEE. This CDR3 spans 15 amino acids. The CDR3: CASRQGQGSAYVLTF. CDR3 coding DNA: TGTGCCAGCAGACAAGGACAGGGATCGGCCTACGTCCTGACTTTC.

For this clonotype: This clone may be a read error of a much larger clone one base away. The V gene is TRBV7-2, the J gene TRBJ1-1; possibly TRBD1 for D (6 bases). The germline gives CDR1 SGHTA, CDR2 FQGNSA. There are 14 residues in the CDR3. Trimming shortened V by 4 bases and J by 2 bases, and 11 bases separated the two germline ends. The CDR3 nucleotides are TGTGCCAGCAGCTCTAAGGGGGGTAACACTGAAGCTTTCTTT. Translating gives CASSSKGGNTEAFF. The entire variable domain, with the rest obtained from reference TRBV7-2 and TRBJ1-1, is as follows: GAGVSQSPSNKVTEKGKDVELRCDPISGHTALYWYRQSLGQGLEFLIYFQGNSAPDKSGLPSDRFSAERTGGSVSTLTIQRTQQEDSAVYLCASSSKGGNTEAFFGQGTRLTVV.

This clonotype turned up a few times. The chain is built from TRBV18 and TRBJ2-5; 10 bases match TRBD2. This CDR3 spans 16 amino acids. V shed 1 base, J shed 2 bases, and the junction held 4 bases outside the gene matches. Germline-derived CDR1 and CDR2 are KGHSH and LQKENI. CDR3 residues: CASSPRLAGEQETQYF. CDR3 DNA: TGTGCCAGCTCACCACGGCTAGCGGGAGAGCAAGAGACCCAGTACTTC. Together with reference TRBV18 and TRBJ2-5, the CDR3 gives the full variable domain: NAGVMQNPRHLVRRRGQEARLRCSPMKGHSHVYWYRQLPEEGLKFMVYLQKENIIDESGMPKERFSAEFPKEGPSILRIQQVVRGDSAAYFCASSPRLAGEQETQYFGPGTRLLVL.

In its sample, this clonotype was seen many times. A read error may produce the germline difference seen at one junction end. The chain recombines TRBV7-3 with TRBJ2-6; 7 bases line up with TRBD1. The CDR3 is 13 amino acids. CDR1 is SGHTA and CDR2 is FQGTGA in the germline V gene. Here the CDR3 DNA reads TGTGCCAGCAGCTTAGACAGGGTGAGCCCTGAAGCTTTC. Residues: CASSLDRVSPEAF.

The chain recombines TRBV9 with TRBJ1-1; TRBD1 matches 8 bases. V lost 2 bases and J lost 1; bases outside the gene matches: 7. This CDR3 comprises 16 residues. CDR1 and CDR2 (germline): SGDLS, YYNGEE. CDR3 sequence: CASSVSRDRRNTEAFF. The CDR3 DNA follows: TGTGCCAGCAGCGTTAGTCGGGACAGGAGGAACACTGAAGCTTTCTTT.

As for this clonotype: It is likely a read error, because the conserved phenylalanine at the end of the CDR3 is missing. It is unclear where the CDR3 begins or ends on the DNA, so no DNA is shown, and the CDR3 is as TCRdb lists it. The chain carries TRBV10-3 and TRBJ1-5. Germline V gene data show CDR1 as ENHRY and CDR2 as SYGVKD. The CDR3 is 10 residues long, ends included. This CDR3 is CAISESVGPG.